This paragraph covers one T cell receptor (beta chain) sequence. Its antigen is unknown. This entry belongs to a study of CD8 T cells in Susac syndrome. Patients with stable or active relapsing-remitting disease, all of them treatment-naive, made up the multiple sclerosis controls. Random hexamers served to reverse transcribe roughly 0.5 to 1 ug RNA. Using its own MiXCR run on the immunoSEQ multiplex PCR reads, TCRdb lists one record per CDR3 protein. The sample carries about 210,000 distinct CDR3 sequences, 95% recorded once. Germline V gene lookup returns CDR1 DFQATT and CDR2 SNEGSKA (reference sequence). This CDR3 is built from 14 residues. The V gene end was trimmed by 0 bases and the J gene end by 4 bases; junction bases not matched to a gene: 5. Study outcomes and limitations: An acknowledgment was made by the study that its TCR sequencing and HLA analysis involved relatively few individuals.

Sequences were obtained from CD4+ T cells from PBMCs. The chain uses TRBV20-1 and TRBJ2-5; 7 bases are a match to TRBD2. The sequence derives from a human donor with multiple sclerosis. In nucleotides, the CDR3 is TGCAGTGCTAGAGATCCCGGGGAGGGAGAGACCCAGTACTTC. Protein: CSARDPGEGETQYF.